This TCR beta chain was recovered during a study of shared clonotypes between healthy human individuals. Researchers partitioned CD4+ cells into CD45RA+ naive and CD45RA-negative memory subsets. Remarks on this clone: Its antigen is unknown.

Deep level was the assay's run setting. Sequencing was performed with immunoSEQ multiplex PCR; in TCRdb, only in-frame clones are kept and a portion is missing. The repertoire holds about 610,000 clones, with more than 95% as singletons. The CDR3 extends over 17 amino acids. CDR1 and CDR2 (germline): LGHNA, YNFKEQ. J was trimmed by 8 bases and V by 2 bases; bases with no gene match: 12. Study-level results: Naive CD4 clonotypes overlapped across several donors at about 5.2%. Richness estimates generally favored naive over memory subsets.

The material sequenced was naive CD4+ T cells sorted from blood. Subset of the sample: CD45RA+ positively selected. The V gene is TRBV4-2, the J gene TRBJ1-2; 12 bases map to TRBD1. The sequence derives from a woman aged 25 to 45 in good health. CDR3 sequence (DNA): TGTGCCAGCAGCCAACTAGGGACAGGGGGCATCGGTCTGGGCTACACCTTC. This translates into CASSQLGTGGIGLGYTF.